This paragraph covers one T cell receptor (beta chain) sequence. These data originate in a study of early T cells in non-severe SARS-CoV-2 infection. Germline CDR1 reads DFQATT; CDR2 reads SNEGSKA (reference sequence). There are 14 residues in the CDR3. V dropped 1 base and J dropped 2; count of bases not matched to a gene: 1. MiXCR, run by TCRdb on the 5' RACE reads, gives a single entry per CDR3 protein. Of more than 60,000 distinct CDR3 sequences in the sample, roughly 5% were seen once. The source of this sequence is an adult who was a healthcare worker with PCR-confirmed SARS-CoV-2 infection or an uninfected control (not recorded which). Sequenced input: whole blood. This sequence joins TRBV20-1 and TRBJ2-2; the match to TRBD1 covers 7 bases. CDR3 nucleotide sequence: TGCAGTGCTAGAGGACAGGGCAACACCGGGGAGCTGTTTTTT. It encodes CSARGQGNTGELFF.